This TCR beta chain originates from a study of T cell responses to AZD1222 COVID-19 vaccine (dated by TCRdb to the early 2020s). About the study as a whole: TCR sequencing was performed for over 230 trial participants, of whom some 200 were given two doses of AZD1222 and 26 were given two doses of MenACWY control vaccine. Trial participants were enrolled into age subgroups of 18-55, 56-69 and 70-plus years, which contained around 150, 29 and 61 TCR-sequenced participants, respectively.

What the work shows at the level of the full study, not this receptor alone: Participants were mostly white British, with more females than males. The authors suggested clonal diversity may have been underestimated. CD4 TCRs associated with the vaccine covered the entire spike protein, and the dominant responses were in regions 160-218 and 743-854. Epitopes outside the regions mutated in the B.1.351 and B.1.1.7 variants were reportedly recognized by nearly half of the unique spike-specific TCRs. After two AZD1222 doses, both the breadth and the depth of spike-specific TCRs were significantly higher than at day 0 and than in MenACWY recipients. In the small 56-69-year group, the increase in depth fell short of significance, most likely because of low power. Conclusions about previously exposed vaccinees are limited because only six or seven AZD1222 recipients were SARS-CoV-2 seropositive at baseline. Because no day 14 peak-response samples were available, the repertoires could be characterized only after the peak T cell response.

The CDR3 regions of human TCRbeta chains were subjected to immunosequencing. The authors' pipeline ran thus. TCRs in the repertoires were compared against a reference library of SARS-CoV-2-specific TCRs that had been generated with the MIRA antigen-specificity platform. Breadth meant the fraction of unique TCRs that were SARS-CoV-2-associated, whereas depth meant the fraction of total T cells that were SARS-CoV-2-associated. Using the MIRA data, every spike-specific TCR was mapped to the spike region that the TCR reacted to and assigned to either a CD4 or a CD8 class. Log10-transformed breadth and depth values were compared by one-way ANOVA with Sidak's multiple comparisons tests. Entries here come from immuneACCESS through TCRdb and include only in-frame sequences with V and J called. Some clones fail to appear in such tables; in the studies checked, an unresolved V gene covers under half of the shortfall, and the cause of the remainder is unknown. V, J and clone size are taken as reported in that table, and D and trimming were inferred from the DNA itself. The sample yields around 120,000 clones; under 95% were counted once. The top ten constitute 4% to 6% of the sample.

As to this clone: Its target antigen remains unknown. Nothing much larger sits one base from this clone, and base qualities are not available.

Taken from the germline V gene (reference sequence), the CDR1 and CDR2 loops are LNHDA and SQIVND. Trimming removed 1 base from V and 9 bases from J, leaving 10 bases between the germline ends. The CDR3 goes from the cysteine to the phenylalanine over 14 residues. Only the CDR3 DNA stays, 42 bases, in frame from base 1. Sample time point, as interpreted from the label and publication: about 28 days (+/-7) after the second vaccine dose. AZD1222 recipients whose second dose came at about 4 weeks and those whose second dose came at about 12 weeks were combined into one group, since spike-specific TCR depth and breadth did not differ between the two schedules. Samples from vaccinated people were obtained from the UK trials COV001 and COV002, which included a single-blind randomized controlled phase 2/3 trial of AZD1222 (ChAdOx1 nCoV-19) in healthy adults. For TCRbeta chain sequencing, PBMC samples from trial participants were taken at day 0 and at day 28 after the second dose.

This TCR derives from an adult who received the AZD1222 COVID-19 vaccine. Recombination linked TRBV19 to TRBJ1-6; a tentative D match to TRBD1 spans 6 bases. The sample consisted of peripheral blood, taken 28 days after the second AZD1222 dose. The DNA sequence is TGTGCCAGTAGTATAGTCTGGGGGCCTTCACCCCTCCACTTT. Protein translation: CASSIVWGPSPLHF.